This T cell receptor (beta chain) derives from a study of CD8+ T cells in alopecia areata. Extracted RNA was reverse transcribed, and the resulting cDNA served as sequencing template. This table comes from immunoSEQ multiplex PCR, and its TCRdb copy is limited to in-frame clones, with some not included. The data contain roughly 13,000 clones, under 65% of them seen just once; the ten biggest clones take up about a tenth. This clone was seen only a few times. Collection of lesional scalp punch biopsies and peripheral blood was performed in alopecia areata patients. The sequences come from skin, collected at week 0. The receptor was derived from a human donor with alopecia areata.

The chain's CDR3 is CASSHSPRLYGYTF. The CDR3 DNA is TGTGCCAGCAGCCATAGCCCCAGATTGTATGGCTACACCTTC. This chain joins TRBV28 and TRBJ1-2; D not certain. The CDR3 consists of 14 residues. Germline loops: CDR1 MDHEN, CDR2 SYDVKM. V was cut by 6 bases and J by 5 bases, with 16 bases left in between.